A selection of T cell receptor beta chains follows, all from one sample in a study of identical twins. TCRdb fed the 5' RACE reads into MiXCR, producing one record per CDR3 protein. The table has about 550,000 distinct CDR3 sequences, around 24% seen once. This sample also appeared in a second study, on yellow fever vaccine responses in identical twins.

Material for sequencing was CD4+ T cells sorted from blood. The receptors were gathered from a woman younger than 30 in good health. Each CDR3 is given with its conserved first and last residue. The D gene is left open where the match is weak. Size is stated for part of the rows, as once, few or many counts, or as a class when the clone is expanded.

>TRBD2|few|TRBJ2-7|14|TRBV2
TGTGCCAGCAGGACTAGCCGGTCATCTCTCGAGCAGTACTTC
CASRTSRSSLEQYF
>TRBD2|NA|TRBJ2-5|16|TRBV6-1
TGTGCCAGCAGTACACGCGGACTAGCGGGAGCAGAGACCCAGTACTTC
CASSTRGLAGAETQYF
>NA|many|TRBJ2-3|12|TRBV12-3/TRBV12-4
TGTGCCAGCAGTCCCCGCGGGGATACGCAGTATTTT
CASSPRGDTQYF
>NA|NA|TRBJ2-1|13|TRBV20-1
TGCAGTGCTAGCGGACCCGGGGGAAATGAGCAGTTCTTC
CSASGPGGNEQFF
>NA|few|TRBJ2-5|14|TRBV11-3
TGTGCCAGCAGCTTAGAGGAATTCCAAGAGACCCAGTACTTC
CASSLEEFQETQYF
>NA|many|TRBJ2-2|11|TRBV10-3
TGTGCCATCAGTGAGACCGGGGAGCTGTTTTTT
CAISETGELFF
>NA|few|TRBJ2-1|12|TRBV20-1
TGCAGTGCAGTGGGACCTGGCAATGAGCAGTTCTTC
CSAVGPGNEQFF
>NA|few|TRBJ1-1|13|TRBV3-1
TGTGCCAGCAGCGGGGGGAGGAACACTGAAGCTTTCTTT
CASSGGRNTEAFF
>NA|NA|TRBJ1-1|14|TRBV7-2
TGTGCCAGCAGCTTTCAGGGTAAAAACGCTGAAGCTTTCTTT
CASSFQGKNAEAFF
>NA|few|TRBJ2-5|12|TRBV29-1
TGCAGCGTTGTCCGTCAGGGAGGGACCCAGTACTTC
CSVVRQGGTQYF
>TRBD2|NA|TRBJ2-5|15|TRBV28
TGTGCCAGCAGTCGCCGTGGAGCGGGGGGAGAGACCCAGTACTTC
CASSRRGAGGETQYF
>NA|few|TRBJ2-5|14|TRBV10-1
TGCGCCAGCAAACGCCCTGGGGGGCCAGAGACCCAGTACTTC
CASKRPGGPETQYF
>NA|NA|TRBJ1-3|14|TRBV6-1
TGTGCCAGCAGGGGACCCAGCTCTGGAAACACCATATATTTT
CASRGPSSGNTIYF
>NA|NA|TRBJ2-3|14|TRBV13
TGTGCCAGCAGGACTTCCTCTAGCACAGATACGCAGTATTTT
CASRTSSSTDTQYF
>NA|NA|TRBJ1-1|15|TRBV11-2
TGTGCCAGCAGCTCCGGATTGGGGGGGGGGACTGAAGCTTTCTTT
CASSSGLGGGTEAFF
>NA|many|TRBJ2-1|11|TRBV12-3/TRBV12-4
TGTGCCAGCAGTTTAAGAGAGGAGCAGTTCTTC
CASSLREEQFF
>NA|few|TRBJ1-6|13|TRBV12-3/TRBV12-4
TGTGCCAGCAGTCAGGATTATAATTCACCCCTCCACTTT
CASSQDYNSPLHF
>NA|NA|TRBJ1-1|16|TRBV10-3
TGTGCCATCAGTGAGTCTATGGGGCGAGGGAGCACTGAAGCTTTCTTT
CAISESMGRGSTEAFF
>NA|few|TRBJ2-7|11|TRBV2
TGTGCCAGCAGTGTCCACTACGAGCAGTACTTC
CASSVHYEQYF
>NA|few|TRBJ2-4|16|TRBV27
TGTGCCAGCAGCACTCGGGACTCCCTAGCCAAAAACATTCAGTACTTC
CASSTRDSLAKNIQYF
>NA|NA|TRBJ2-7|15|TRBV6-5
TGTGCCAGCAGTTACTCCGAGGTAGGGTTGGACGAGCAGTACTTC
CASSYSEVGLDEQYF
>TRBD1|NA|TRBJ2-2|17|TRBV5-6
TGTGCCAGCAGCTTACCCCGGGACAGGGGGCGATCCGGGGAGCTGTTTTTT
CASSLPRDRGRSGELFF
>TRBD2|NA|TRBJ2-3|14|TRBV5-1
TGCGCCAGCAGATCTGGGGCGGGAGGAGATACGCAGTATTTT
CASRSGAGGDTQYF
>NA|NA|TRBJ2-1|12|TRBV5-1
TGCGCCAGCAGCTCGGGGTGGGACCCGCAGTTCTTC
CASSSGWDPQFF
>NA|few|TRBJ2-1|13|TRBV20-1
TGCAGTGCTAGTACGGGAGTGGGGAATGAGCAGTTCTTC
CSASTGVGNEQFF
>TRBD1|NA|TRBJ1-1|16|TRBV3-1
TGTGCCAGCAGCCAAGACGTTGGGACAGAGGGGACTGAAGCTTTCTTT
CASSQDVGTEGTEAFF
>NA|NA|TRBJ1-1|15|TRBV27
TGTGCCAGCACCAGGGGTAGAGGGTGGAACACTGAAGCTTTCTTT
CASTRGRGWNTEAFF
>TRBD2|NA|TRBJ2-1|22|TRBV7-1
TGTGCCAGCAGCCAGCCTGAAGCGGGACTAGCGGGGGCGGGCGCAAAGTTCAATGAGCAGTTCTTC
CASSQPEAGLAGAGAKFNEQFF